This T cell receptor (beta chain) was sequenced in a study of OX40 agonist ivuxolimab in advanced cancers. Across the whole study: Treatment of patients was with ivuxolimab, an agonistic anti-OX40 (CD134) antibody.

Germline lookup yields CDR1 KGHSH and CDR2 LQKENI. The CDR3 totals 17 residues. V shed 2 bases, J shed 1 base, and the junction held 5 bases outside the gene matches. Using immunoSEQ multiplex PCR, the repertoire was profiled, and TCRdb retains in-frame clones only, with some absent. Of roughly 43,000 clones in the sample, over 75% were seen once. In regard to this clone: Its antigen is still unknown.

Study-level points and caveats: More expanded clones were seen, on average, in CD8+ T cells than in CD4+.

This sample comprised CD4+ or CD8+ T cells sorted from blood, obtained in a trial of the OX40 agonist ivuxolimab. The chain carries TRBV18 and TRBJ2-1; TRBD2 agrees at 10 bases. The TCR sequence derives from an adult with an advanced solid tumor such as melanoma, head and neck, liver or kidney cancer. CDR3 residues: CASSPRSSGSSYNEQFF. The CDR3 nucleotides read TGTGCCAGCTCACCAAGGTCTAGCGGGAGTTCCTACAATGAGCAGTTCTTC.